Sequencing of this TCR beta chain was carried out in a study of GPR56 and killer-like receptors on CD4 memory cells (dated by TCRdb to the late 2010s). Some background on the complete study: The study proposed that progressive acquisition of KLRB1, KLRG1, GPR56 and then KLRF1 marks human CD4+ memory T-cell differentiation and cytokine production potential. The healthy blood donors were described in the study as age-matched to the liver disease patients, whose median age was roughly 70 years.

These reads were obtained on an Illumina HiSeq 2500. The recombined TCRbeta locus was amplified by a previously published PCR protocol to build sequencing libraries. The source study handled its data this way. Any read whose average quality score fell below 30 was discarded, and IMSEQ was used to process the reads that remained. Each clonotype was defined by the combination of Vbeta gene, Jbeta gene and CDR3 amino acid sequence. Repertoire overlap between populations was quantified with the Morisita-Horn index computed on the top 100 expanded clones. Renyi diversity profiles calculated on the top 100 expanded clones were used to evaluate clonal diversity. TCRdb reprocessed the reads, so every CDR3 protein sequence counts as one entry and DNA is not shown. These V and J calls derive from TCRdb rather than the authors' analysis. The sample table includes about 2,200 distinct CDR3 sequences. 5.2% of the sample lies in the top ten.

Prior to TCRbeta sequencing, five KLR/GPR56-defined CD4+ populations were enriched by fluorescence-activated cell sorting. TCRbeta repertoires of five CD4+ T-cell subsets defined by KLRB1, KLRG1, GPR56 and KLRF1 expression were sequenced to test a linear memory differentiation pathway. TCR-sequenced cells came from peripheral blood of healthy control individuals, reported as five donors in the TCRbeta analysis figure. The researchers collected heparinized peripheral blood and processed every sample within one hour of retrieval. Blood was diluted 1:2 in PBS, and peripheral blood mononuclear cells were then isolated from the diluted blood at room temperature by Biocoll density gradient centrifugation. Before flow sorting, freshly isolated PBMCs underwent magnetic sorting with anti-CD4 MicroBeads to enrich CD4+ T cells. A BD FACSAria II was used to sort CD4+ T cells, enriched from the PBMCs of healthy donors, according to marker expression. For surface staining, the researchers used Miltenyi Biotec antibodies: anti-KLRB1 clone 191B8, anti-KLRF1 clone 4A4.D10 and anti-KLRG1 clone REA261.

What the research found in general, with its limitations: Clonal frequency started low in the marker-negative population and rose progressively along the proposed pathway, while TCRbeta diversity decreased accordingly. Diversity and similarity analyses were restricted to the 100 most expanded clones per population rather than full repertoires. TCR repertoire overlap was especially strong between late populations 4 and 5, and population 3 also partly overlapped. Clones dominating late populations 4 and 5 were also found in early populations 1 and 2, and this finding was taken by the authors as evidence for linear differentiation.

Going by frequency, this clonotype is medium-sized (0.01 to 0.1%); no count is logged. Its recognized antigen is unknown. Including the terminal cysteine and phenylalanine, the CDR3 comprises 14 residues. No nucleotide data were recorded. The germline V gene sets CDR1 to MDHEN and CDR2 to SYDVKM. The sequence links TRBV28 to TRBJ2-1; the TCRdb call, TRBD2, lacks DNA for checking. The specimen was memory CD4+ T cells from blood. The receptor was isolated from a human donor in good health. Here the CDR3 is given as CASGRPVANNEQFF.